This TCR beta chain was found in a study of CD8 T cells in ankylosing spondylitis. Study observations and caveats: Matched ankylosing spondylitis synovial fluid reportedly contained a significantly enriched population of disease-linked clones.

One entry per CDR3 protein results from TCRdb running MiXCR on the 5' RACE reads. In the table there are roughly 250,000 distinct CDR3 sequences, 8% to 9.5% of which are singletons. Trimming removed 4 bases from V and 5 bases from J; junction bases left unmatched: 1. The CDR3 extends over 13 amino acids. The germline gives CDR1 SGHVS, CDR2 FNYEAQ. This clonotype showed up many times. Its antigen is as yet unknown. Source material: blood, either unsorted or a sorted T cell fraction (not recorded which). This clonotype originated in a male donor with ankylosing spondylitis or in good health (not recorded which). The chain couples TRBV7-6 to TRBJ2-7; 11 bases agree with TRBD2. CDR3 bases: TGTGCCAGCAGCTGGGGACTAGCGGACGAGCAGTACTTC. It codes for CASSWGLADEQYF.